This T cell receptor (beta chain) was identified in a study of T-cell memory formation after mild COVID-19. Study-wide results and caveats: Among clones peaking at day 37 in the second wave, SARS-CoV-2 specificity remained unconfirmed. There was a balanced CD4/CD8 profile in clones contracting day 15 to 85, and later expanders leaned CD4+. Largely, contracting CD4+ clones fell within CM and EM, and contracting CD8+ clones within EMRA.

TCRalpha and TCRbeta libraries used 5'RACE with constant-segment primers and UMIs. TCRdb re-called the 5' RACE reads with MiXCR, one entry per CDR3 protein. The data contain hundreds of thousands of distinct CDR3 sequences, around a sixth of them singletons. CDR1 and CDR2 (germline): SEHNR, FQNEAQ (reference sequence). V gave up 7 bases and J gave up 3 bases, with 27 bases separating them. The CDR3 has 18 amino acids. A remark on this clonotype: As yet, its antigen is unknown.

The genes are TRBV7-9 and TRBJ1-2; a possible D gene is TRBD1 (5 bases). The sequence derives from an adult woman who had mild COVID-19 (a few samples of this study predate the infection). Cell type and time point are not known. The sequenced sample consisted of PBMCs or a T cell subset sorted from them (not recorded which). CDR3 sequence reads: CASNFRDPFLGGYYGYTF. DNA of the CDR3: TGTGCCAGCAACTTCCGGGACCCCTTTCTAGGAGGGTACTATGGCTACACCTTC.